This T cell receptor (beta chain) was captured by sequencing in a study of Ad26.COV2.S vaccination and SARS-CoV-2 variants. After removal of 3 bases from V and 5 bases from J, the junction contained 11 bases not matched to a gene. CDR3 length: 16 residues. Germline CDR1 and CDR2: KGHSH and LQKENI. Treatment described: around 19 received Ad26.COV2.S at low or high dose, single or two shots; about 5 received placebo; per-sample allocation not given. Repertoires come from day 63 after the first vaccine or placebo injection. Using immunoSEQ multiplex PCR, the repertoire was profiled, and TCRdb retains in-frame clones only, with some absent. The sample consists of over 450,000 clones, 70% to 90% of them appearing once.

The chain carries TRBV18 and TRBJ1-1; 8 positions match TRBD1. The specimen comprised peripheral blood, sampled in a trial of Ad26.COV2.S vaccine versus placebo. This receptor was obtained from a person between 18 and 65 years old who received the Ad26.COV2.S COVID-19 vaccine or a placebo. The CDR3, as DNA: TGTGCCAGCTCACCGATCCCGGACAGGGAAGGAACTGAAGCTTTCTTT. Amino acid sequence: CASSPIPDREGTEAFF.